The text below deals with one TCR beta chain. Its specificity is unknown. After extraction with the RNeasy kit, about 0.45 to 1 ug of the RNA was reverse transcribed using random hexamers. Amplification of TCR beta CDR3 across 54 Vbeta and 13 Jbeta was performed with immunoSEQ multiplex PCR. Via MiXCR, TCRdb re-called the immunoSEQ multiplex PCR reads, giving one row per CDR3 protein. The sample includes over 140,000 distinct CDR3 sequences, roughly 94% of them seen just once. Germline CDR1 reads SGDLS; CDR2 reads YYNGEE. The CDR3 is 16 amino acids. With 1 base clipped from V and 4 bases from J, the junction kept 4 bases outside the gene matches. The data belong to a study of CD8 T cells in Susac syndrome. General observations from the study: The CD4+ T cell repertoires of Susac syndrome were found to show no clonal expansion.

Material: CD4+ T cells from PBMCs. The TCR comes from a human donor with Susac syndrome. The rearrangement joins TRBV9 to TRBJ2-5; TRBD2 matches at 13 bases. In nucleotides, the CDR3 is TGTGCCAGCAGCGTAACCGGGACTAGCGGGATAGAGACCCAGTACTTC. This sequence encodes CASSVTGTSGIETQYF. Full variable domain (remainder filled in from reference TRBV9 and TRBJ2-5): DSGVTQTPKHLITATGQRVTLRCSPRSGDLSVYWYQQSLDQGLQFLIQYYNGEERAKGNILERFSAQQFPDLHSELNLSSLELGDSALYFCASSVTGTSGIETQYFGPGTRLLVL.